Listed here is a single T cell receptor (beta chain). TCRdb's copy holds only in-frame clones and misses some; the assay was immunoSEQ multiplex PCR. This sample has about 2 million clones, with about 95% found just once. The germline CDR1 and CDR2 sequences are WSHSY and SAAADI. V shed 11 bases and J shed 1 base, with 8 bases lying between them. The CDR3 runs to 11 residues. The data were obtained in a study of shared clonotypes between healthy human individuals. It was CD45RO-negative cells, positively selected for CCR7, that made up naive CD8 cells, with terminally differentiated effector memory CD45RA+ cells excluded.

The receptor was derived from a man aged 18 to 30 in good health. The sample was naive CD8+ T cells sorted from blood. The rearrangement joins TRBV10-2 to TRBJ1-1, with unresolved D. CDR3 coding DNA: TGCGCCGCCCAAACGAACACTGAAGCTTTCTTT. Amino acids: CAAQTNTEAFF.